These 27 T cell receptor beta chains share one sample of origin, sequenced in a study of cytomegalovirus exposure and HLA in healthy donors. A multiplex PCR was run with 60 Vbeta primers and 13 Jbeta primers. Repertoires were generated with immunoSEQ multiplex PCR, while TCRdb's copy carries only in-frame clones and drops some. The table gives 150,000 to 250,000 clones; the top ten clones make up almost 0.75% of it. Input material: PBMCs. The receptors come from a boy aged 10-17 years in good health and CMV-seronegative.

V usage is TRBV6-6 and J usage is TRBJ1-1; 8 bases fit TRBD1. The CDR3 covers 15 residues. CDR1 and CDR2 (germline): MNHNY, SVGAGI (reference sequence). Trimming cost V 5 bases and J 5 bases; bases outside gene matches: 10. CDR3 nucleotides: TGTGCCAGCAGTACCAGTCAGGGGGCTTTTACTGAAGCTTTCTTT. Its translation is CASSTSQGAFTEAFF.

The chain has TRBV4-3 and TRBJ2-5; TRBD2 matches 12 bases. With V trimmed by 0 bases and J by 4 bases, 3 bases remained unmatched. Germline-derived CDR1 and CDR2 are LGHNA and YSLEER. CDR3 length: 16 amino acids. The CDR3 DNA follows: TGCGCCAGCAGCCAAGATCCTAGCGGGGGGGCAGAGACCCAGTACTTC. Its translation is CASSQDPSGGAETQYF.

This sequence joins TRBV2 and TRBJ2-5; 7 nucleotides align to TRBD2. Germline V lookup: CDR1 SNHLY, CDR2 FYNNEI. CDR3 length equals 13 residues. Unmatched junction bases numbered 9, after V lost 7 bases and J lost 7 bases. The CDR3 reads CASTRVGEGTQYF. The CDR3 DNA sequence: TGTGCCAGCACCCGGGTAGGGGAGGGGACCCAGTACTTC.

The rearrangement joins TRBV5-5 to TRBJ2-1; 11 nucleotides line up with TRBD2. This CDR3 region has 13 residues. With V trimmed by 4 bases and J by 14 bases, 8 bases remained unmatched. CDR1 is SGHKS, CDR2 YYEKEE, per germline (reference sequence). The CDR3 loop is CASSVRTSGREFF. The CDR3 region has the DNA TGTGCCAGCAGCGTAAGGACTAGCGGGCGGGAGTTCTTC.

As for this clone: The sample has other DNA sequences that encode this CDR3 too. The V and J genes are TRBV5-4 and TRBJ2-7; 7 nucleotides agree with TRBD1. Germline V gene data show CDR1 as SGHNT and CDR2 as YYREEE (reference sequence). This CDR3 is 14 amino acids long. V shed 0 bases and J 2 bases; nucleotides not matched to a gene: 2. DNA of the CDR3: TGTGCCAGCAGCTTGGGACAGGGCGCCTACGAGCAGTACTTC. Protein sequence: CASSLGQGAYEQYF.

The V and J genes are TRBV30 and TRBJ2-3, with D possibly TRBD1 on 5 matching bases. Germline CDR1 is GTSNPN and CDR2 is SVGIG (reference sequence). Trimming took off 1 base at V and 6 bases at J, with 11 bases between the two ends. The CDR3 is 13 amino acids. CDR3 nucleotide sequence: TGTGCCTGGAGTGCAGGGCCCTCGGATACGCAGTATTTT. Translated: CAWSAGPSDTQYF.

The V gene is TRBV6-6, the J gene TRBJ2-1; TRBD1 matches at 10 bases. V lost 6 bases to trimming and J lost 4 bases; unmatched junction nucleotides: 6. CDR3 length equals 15 residues. Germline CDR1 is MNHNY and CDR2 is SVGAGI (reference sequence). The CDR3 nucleotides are TGTGCCAGCAGCCCACCGGGACAGGGGTACAATGAGCAGTTCTTC. This translates into CASSPPGQGYNEQFF.

The CDR3 region is CASSEEGSSTEAFF. CDR3 coding DNA: TGTGCCAGCAGTGAGGAGGGATCTAGCACTGAAGCTTTCTTT. The V gene is TRBV2, the J gene TRBJ1-1; D remains ambiguous. CDR1 and CDR2 from the germline V gene are SNHLY and FYNNEI. The V gene lost 3 bases and the J gene lost 4 bases, with 12 bases spanning the gap. The CDR3 sequence is 14 residues long.

V and J are TRBV11-2 and TRBJ2-2, with D maybe TRBD2 (7 bases). The CDR3 has 15 amino acids. The germline V and J ends were trimmed by 2 bases and 6 bases, with 13 bases remaining between them. Germline assignment: CDR1 SGHAT and CDR2 FQNNGV. The chain's CDR3 is CASSLTGGEAGELFF. In DNA, the CDR3 is TGTGCCAGCAGCTTAACGGGGGGCGAGGCCGGGGAGCTGTTTTTT.

CDR3 amino acids: CASSPGLANTGELFF. CDR3 DNA sequence: TGCGCCAGCAGCCCGGGACTAGCGAACACCGGGGAGCTGTTTTTT. The V gene is TRBV4-1, the J gene TRBJ2-2, with 8 bases lining up with TRBD2. Germline assignment: CDR1 MGHRA and CDR2 YSYEKL. V was pared by 4 bases and J by 0 bases, with 1 base of the junction left unmatched. The CDR3 contains 15 residues.

The chain combines TRBV30 with TRBJ2-1; 7 positions agree with TRBD1. The CDR3 runs 13 residues. V was clipped by 1 base and J by 7 bases; unmatched bases: 4. Germline CDR1 and CDR2: GTSNPN and SVGIG (reference sequence). The CDR3 reads CAWSGQGRNEQFF. The CDR3 coding sequence is TGTGCCTGGAGTGGACAGGGTAGAAATGAGCAGTTCTTC.

Note on this clone: The sample carries other DNA sequences with the same CDR3. The chain joins TRBV10-3 to TRBJ2-7; D might be TRBD1 or TRBD2, each matching 6 bases. Trimming left V 6 bases short and J 1 base short, with 16 bases between. Germline V CDR1 and CDR2: ENHRY, SYGVKD. The CDR3 extends over 15 amino acids. The CDR3 sequence is CAIREGGPWSYEQYF. The CDR3 coding sequence is TGTGCCATCAGGGAGGGGGGCCCCTGGTCCTACGAGCAGTACTTC.

Remarks on this clone: Additional DNA sequences in this sample encode the identical CDR3. J is TRBJ2-1 and V is TRBV19; 12 nucleotides agree with TRBD2. Per germline, CDR1 LNHDA and CDR2 SQIVND (reference sequence). J lost 9 bases, V lost 4 bases, and 4 bases had no gene match. The length of the CDR3 is 14 residues. The CDR3 spells CASSTSGGAGEQFF. The DNA for the CDR3 is TGTGCCAGTAGTACTAGCGGGGGGGCCGGTGAGCAGTTCTTC. The whole variable domain, remainder taken from reference TRBV19 and TRBJ2-1, is DGGITQSPKYLFRKEGQNVTLSCEQNLNHDAMYWYRQDPGQGLRLIYYSQIVNDFQKGDIAEGYSVSREKKESFPLTVTSAQKNPTAFYLCASSTSGGAGEQFFGPGTRLTVL.

The rearrangement links TRBV12-1 to TRBJ2-5; the table's D gene call, TRBD1, was not cross checked with the DNA. TRBV12-1 is a pseudogene segment. This CDR3 region has 15 residues. CDR3 sequence reads: CASSLPGTGGETQYF. The CDR3 coding sequence is TGTGCCAGCAGCCTGCCCGGGACAGGGGGTGAGACCCAGTACTTC.

The rearrangement uses TRBV7-9 and TRBJ2-3; 7 nucleotides align to TRBD1. Germline trimming cut 7 bases from V and 3 bases from J; bases unmatched to any gene: 10. The V gene's germline CDR1 is SEHNR and CDR2 FQNEAQ (reference sequence). CDR3 length: 15 amino acids. CDR3 sequence (DNA): TGTGCCAGCACCTGGGACAGCCCCCGGACAGATACGCAGTATTTT. Its protein is CASTWDSPRTDTQYF. Full variable domain (remainder filled in from reference TRBV7-9 and TRBJ2-3): DTGVSQNPRHKITKRGQNVTFRCDPISEHNRLYWYRQTLGQGPEFLTYFQNEAQLEKSRLLSDRFSAERPKGSFSTLEIQRTEQGDSAMYLCASTWDSPRTDTQYFGPGTRLTVL.

The chain employs TRBV29-1 and TRBJ2-3; D not resolved. Germline CDR1 reads SQVTM; CDR2 reads ANQGSEA. CDR3 length: 11 residues. V lost 5 bases, J lost 4 bases, and 7 bases lay in between. The DNA of the CDR3 is TGCAGCGTTAAAAGCGCAGATACGCAGTATTTT. Protein: CSVKSADTQYF.

The chain is built from TRBV4-1 and TRBJ1-1, with 7 positions matching TRBD1. V shed 2 bases and J 6 bases; nucleotides not matched to a gene: 0. The CDR3 is 12 residues long. CDR1 and CDR2 from the germline V gene are MGHRA and YSYEKL. The CDR3 sequence is CASSQQGAEAFF. The CDR3 bases are TGCGCCAGCAGCCAACAGGGGGCTGAAGCTTTCTTT.

The chain combines TRBV6-6 with TRBJ2-7; 11 bases fit TRBD2. From germline, CDR1 is MNHNY and CDR2 SVGAGI (reference sequence). This CDR3 has 14 amino acids. V dropped 6 bases and J dropped 5; count of bases not matched to a gene: 6. The CDR3 spells CASSKLAGDHEQYF. The DNA for the CDR3 is TGTGCCAGCAGCAAACTAGCGGGGGACCACGAGCAGTACTTC.

The chain links TRBV9 to TRBJ1-1; TRBD1 agrees at 9 bases. The CDR3 is 16 residues long. V shed 2 bases, J shed 4 bases, and the junction held 9 bases outside the gene matches. CDR1 and CDR2 (germline): SGDLS, YYNGEE. The CDR3 DNA reads TGTGCCAGCAGCGTCACAGGGGGCGAACTTAGCACTGAAGCTTTCTTT. Its protein is CASSVTGGELSTEAFF. Drawing the rest from reference TRBV9 and TRBJ1-1, the complete variable domain is DSGVTQTPKHLITATGQRVTLRCSPRSGDLSVYWYQQSLDQGLQFLIQYYNGEERAKGNILERFSAQQFPDLHSELNLSSLELGDSALYFCASSVTGGELSTEAFFGQGTRLTVV.

Here the CDR3 reads CASSLMLAGLQETQYF. The CDR3 region has the DNA TGTGCCAGCAGCTTGATGCTAGCGGGCCTTCAAGAGACCCAGTACTTC. The chain recombines TRBV5-4 with TRBJ2-5, with 8 bases lining up with TRBD2. The CDR3 totals 16 residues. Looked up from germline, CDR1 is SGHNT and CDR2 is YYREEE (reference sequence). V was clipped by 1 base and J by 2 bases; unmatched bases: 7.

CDR3 protein: CASSQKRDSTREQYF. CDR3 bases: TGCGCCAGCAGCCAGAAACGGGACAGTACTCGCGAGCAGTACTTC. This sequence joins TRBV4-1 and TRBJ2-7; 7 positions agree with TRBD1. The CDR3 contains 15 residues. Germline trimming cut 3 bases from V and 6 bases from J; bases unmatched to any gene: 11. Germline V gene lookup returns CDR1 MGHRA and CDR2 YSYEKL.

The V and J genes are TRBV29-1 and TRBJ1-1, with a possible D match to TRBD1 (5 bases). Germline V lookup: CDR1 SQVTM, CDR2 ANQGSEA. This CDR3 has 12 residues. Trimming shortened V by 7 bases and J by 8 bases, and 17 bases separated the two germline ends. The chain's CDR3 is CSGEGRDAEAFF. CDR3 DNA sequence: TGCAGCGGGGAGGGTCGGGACGCAGAAGCTTTCTTT.

The chain carries TRBV15 and TRBJ2-5; D remains ambiguous. CDR1 LNHNV and CDR2 YYDKDF come from the germline V gene (reference sequence). The CDR3 length is 12 residues. V dropped 5 bases and J dropped 5 bases, with 9 bases sitting between them. In nucleotides, the CDR3 is TGTGCCACCAGCCTCCGGTGGGAGACCCAGTACTTC. Translation: CATSLRWETQYF.

The chain combines TRBV9 with TRBJ1-4; 7 positions agree with TRBD1. This CDR3 is 14 amino acids long. V lost 5 bases, J lost 8 bases, and 9 bases stayed unmatched. Germline lookup yields CDR1 SGDLS and CDR2 YYNGEE. CDR3 amino acids: CASSGQAKAEKLFF. The CDR3 DNA is TGTGCCAGCAGTGGACAGGCCAAGGCCGAAAAACTGTTTTTT.

The chain employs TRBV7-9 and TRBJ1-2; a weak D match, TRBD1 (5 bases). Looked up from germline, CDR1 is SEHNR and CDR2 is FQNEAQ (reference sequence). V dropped 5 bases and J dropped 5 bases, with 12 bases sitting between them. This CDR3 is built from 13 residues. The CDR3 reads CASSPPQGYGYTF. DNA for the CDR3: TGTGCCAGCAGCCCCCCCCAGGGTTATGGCTACACCTTC.

V and J are TRBV5-1 and TRBJ2-5; D perhaps matches TRBD1 (6 bases). Germline CDR1 SGHRS, CDR2 YFSETQ. The CDR3 totals 15 residues. V dropped 0 bases and J dropped 2 bases, with 11 bases sitting between them. CDR3 amino acids: CASSLVTGNQETQYF. In DNA form, the CDR3 reads TGCGCCAGCAGCTTGGTAACAGGGAATCAAGAGACCCAGTACTTC.

DNA for the CDR3: TGCGCCAGCAGCGTCACGGGGGGGCCCAACAATGAGCAGTTCTTC. Translating gives CASSVTGGPNNEQFF. The J gene is TRBJ2-1, the V gene TRBV5-1; 8 bases map to TRBD2. The CDR3 totals 15 residues. Germline values: CDR1 SGHRS, CDR2 YFSETQ. The V and J ends lost 4 bases and 5 bases, in that order; junction bases with no gene match: 8.